This T cell receptor beta chain is from a study of T cell changes during pregnancy in multiple sclerosis. This CDR3 region has 13 residues. Germline values: CDR1 SSHAT, CDR2 FNYEAQ (reference sequence). The data were produced by immunoSEQ multiplex PCR, yet TCRdb's version contains in-frame clones alone and is incomplete. The profile covers approximately 40,000 clones, with approximately 90% appearing a single time and 0.52% taken by the ten largest. As regards this clone: A junction boundary mismatches the germline segment, possibly from a read error.

Here the sequenced sample was CD4+ T cells from peripheral blood mononuclear cells, taken in the third trimester of pregnancy. The chain carries TRBV7-7 and TRBJ1-5; 7 positions match TRBD1. This TCR was recovered from a female donor with multiple sclerosis, enrolled in a pregnancy study. The CDR3 coding sequence is TGTGCTAGCAGCCACGGGACAGACCAACCCCAGCATTTT. It codes for CASSHGTDQPQHF.